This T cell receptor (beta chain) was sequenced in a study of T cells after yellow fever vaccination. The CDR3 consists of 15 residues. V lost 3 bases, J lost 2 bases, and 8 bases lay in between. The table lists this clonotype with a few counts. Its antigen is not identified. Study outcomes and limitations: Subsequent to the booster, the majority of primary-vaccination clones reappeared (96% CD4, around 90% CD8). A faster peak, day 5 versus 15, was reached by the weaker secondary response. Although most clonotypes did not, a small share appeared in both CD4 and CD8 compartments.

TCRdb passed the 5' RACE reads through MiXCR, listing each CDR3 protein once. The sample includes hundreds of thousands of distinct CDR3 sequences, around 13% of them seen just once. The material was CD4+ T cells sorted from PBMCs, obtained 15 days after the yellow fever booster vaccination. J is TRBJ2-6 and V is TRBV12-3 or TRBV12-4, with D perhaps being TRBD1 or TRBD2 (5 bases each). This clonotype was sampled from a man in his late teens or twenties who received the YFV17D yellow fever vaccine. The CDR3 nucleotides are TGTGCCAGCAGTTTTTGGGGGACTGGGGCCAACGTCCTGACTTTC. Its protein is CASSFWGTGANVLTF.